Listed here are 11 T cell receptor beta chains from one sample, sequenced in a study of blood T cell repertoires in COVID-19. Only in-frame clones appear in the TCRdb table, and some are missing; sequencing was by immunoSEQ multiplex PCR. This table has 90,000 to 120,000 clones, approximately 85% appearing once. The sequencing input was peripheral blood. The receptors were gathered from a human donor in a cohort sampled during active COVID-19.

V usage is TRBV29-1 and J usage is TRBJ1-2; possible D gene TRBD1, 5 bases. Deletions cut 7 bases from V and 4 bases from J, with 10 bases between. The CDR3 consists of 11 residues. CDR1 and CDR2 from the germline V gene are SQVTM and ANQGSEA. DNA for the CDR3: TGCAGCGCCGGGGGGAGCTATGGCTACACCTTC. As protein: CSAGGSYGYTF.

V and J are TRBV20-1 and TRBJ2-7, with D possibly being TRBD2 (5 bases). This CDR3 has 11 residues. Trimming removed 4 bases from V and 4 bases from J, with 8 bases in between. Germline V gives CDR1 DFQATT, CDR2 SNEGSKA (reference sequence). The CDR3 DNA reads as TGCAGTGCTAATGGGGAGTACGAGCAGTACTTC. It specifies CSANGEYEQYF.

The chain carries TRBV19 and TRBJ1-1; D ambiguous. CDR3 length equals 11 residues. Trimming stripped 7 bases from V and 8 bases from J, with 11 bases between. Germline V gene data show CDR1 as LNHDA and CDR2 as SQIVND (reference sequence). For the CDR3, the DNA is TGTGCCAGTAAGAGTAGAACCGAAGCTTTCTTT. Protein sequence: CASKSRTEAFF.

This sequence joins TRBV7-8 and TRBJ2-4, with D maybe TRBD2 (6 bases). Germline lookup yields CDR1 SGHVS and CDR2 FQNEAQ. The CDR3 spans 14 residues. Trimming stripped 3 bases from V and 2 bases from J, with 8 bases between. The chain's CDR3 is CASSFAGTKNIQYF. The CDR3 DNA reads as TGTGCCAGCAGCTTTGCGGGGACCAAAAACATTCAGTACTTC.

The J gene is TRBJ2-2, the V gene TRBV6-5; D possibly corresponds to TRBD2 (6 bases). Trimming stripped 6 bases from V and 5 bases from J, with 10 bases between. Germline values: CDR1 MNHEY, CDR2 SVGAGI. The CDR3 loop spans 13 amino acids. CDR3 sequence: CASRGTETGELFF. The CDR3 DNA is TGTGCCAGCAGAGGGACTGAAACCGGGGAGCTGTTTTTT.

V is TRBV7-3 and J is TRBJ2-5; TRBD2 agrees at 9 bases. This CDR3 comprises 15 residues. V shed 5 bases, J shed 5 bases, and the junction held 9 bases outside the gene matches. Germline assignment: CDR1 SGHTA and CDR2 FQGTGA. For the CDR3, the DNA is TGTGCCAGCAGCCTTAGCGGGGGTCGGCAGGAGACCCAGTACTTC. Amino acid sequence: CASSLSGGRQETQYF.

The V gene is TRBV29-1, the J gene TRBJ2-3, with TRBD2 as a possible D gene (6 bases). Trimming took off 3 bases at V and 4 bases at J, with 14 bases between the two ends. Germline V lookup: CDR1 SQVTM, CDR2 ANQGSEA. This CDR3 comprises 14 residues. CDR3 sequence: CSVDGGEMADTQYF. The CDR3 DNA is TGCAGCGTTGACGGAGGGGAAATGGCAGATACGCAGTATTTT.

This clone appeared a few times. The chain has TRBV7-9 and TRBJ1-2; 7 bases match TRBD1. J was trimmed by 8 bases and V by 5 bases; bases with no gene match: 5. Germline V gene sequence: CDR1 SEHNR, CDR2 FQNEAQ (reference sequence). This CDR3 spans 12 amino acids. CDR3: CASSRQGTGYTF. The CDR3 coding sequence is TGTGCCAGCAGCCGACAGGGCACCGGCTACACCTTC. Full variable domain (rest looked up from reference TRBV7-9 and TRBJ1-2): DTGVSQNPRHKITKRGQNVTFRCDPISEHNRLYWYRQTLGQGPEFLTYFQNEAQLEKSRLLSDRFSAERPKGSFSTLEIQRTEQGDSAMYLCASSRQGTGYTFGSGTRLTVV.

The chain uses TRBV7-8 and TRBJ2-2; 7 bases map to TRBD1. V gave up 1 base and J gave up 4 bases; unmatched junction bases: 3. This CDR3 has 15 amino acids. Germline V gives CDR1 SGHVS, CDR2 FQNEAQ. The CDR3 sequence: CASSLGAGGTGELFF. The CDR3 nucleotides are TGTGCCAGCAGCTTAGGGGCAGGGGGCACCGGGGAGCTGTTTTTT.

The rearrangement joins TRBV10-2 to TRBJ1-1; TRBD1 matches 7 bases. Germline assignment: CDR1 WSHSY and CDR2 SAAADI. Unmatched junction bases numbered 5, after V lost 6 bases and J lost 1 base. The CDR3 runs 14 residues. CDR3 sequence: CASSLGDRNTEAFF. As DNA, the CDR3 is TGCGCCAGCAGCTTAGGGGACAGGAACACTGAAGCTTTCTTT.

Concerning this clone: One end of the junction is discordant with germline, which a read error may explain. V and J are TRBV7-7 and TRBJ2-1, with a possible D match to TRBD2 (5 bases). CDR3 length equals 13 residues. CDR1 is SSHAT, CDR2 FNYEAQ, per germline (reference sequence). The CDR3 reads CASSLARDNEQFF. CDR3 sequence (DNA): TGTGCTAGCAGCTTAGCGCGCGACAATGAGCAGTTCTTC. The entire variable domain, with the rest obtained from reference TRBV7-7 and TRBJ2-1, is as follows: GAGVSQSPRYKVTKRGQDVTLRCDPISSHATLYWYQQALGQGPEFLTYFNYEAQPDKSGLPSDRFSAERPEGSISTLTIQRTEQRDSAMYRCASSLARDNEQFFGPGTRLTVL.